These T cell receptor beta chains were read from a single sample in a study of blood T cell repertoires in COVID-19. Data came from immunoSEQ multiplex PCR; TCRdb stores just in-frame clones and leaves some out. The table shows some 250,000 clones, with about 90% occurring only once. Source material: PBMCs or T cells enriched from blood (not recorded which). These TCRs come from a human donor in a cohort exposed to, infected with or recovered from COVID-19 (not recorded which). The donor label of this sample is uncertain. The CDR3 runs from the conserved cysteine through the conserved F or W. D genes are given only for firm matches.

V gene	D gene	J gene	CDR3 DNA	CDR3 protein
TRBV12-5	.	TRBJ2-2	TGTGCTAGTGCCCCGGGGGAGCCCACCGGGGAGCTGTTTTTT	CASAPGEPTGELFF
TRBV27	.	TRBJ1-2	TGTGCCAGCAGTCGGGTGTCGGGGGCTAACTATGGCTACACCTTC	CASSRVSGANYGYTF
TRBV4-1	.	TRBJ2-1	TGCGCCAGCAGCCAAGGGGGGGCAGGGGGGCAGTTCTTC	CASSQGGAGGQFF
TRBV7-8	.	TRBJ2-3	TGTGCCAGCAGCAGAGTCGGGGGGCTGAGCACAGATACGCAGTATTTT	CASSRVGGLSTDTQYF
TRBV6-5	.	TRBJ1-1	TGTGCCAGCAGTTATTCCACAGTGGAGGGGAGTGAAGCTTTCTTT	CASSYSTVEGSEAFF
TRBV7-8	TRBD1	TRBJ1-2	TGTGCCAGCAGCTTAGCCTGGACAGGGGCAACGGGTGGCTACACCTTC	CASSLAWTGATGGYTF
TRBV19	.	TRBJ2-1	TGTGCCAGTAGCTGGGCTGGGAGTGGAGAGGAGCAGTTCTTC	CASSWAGSGEEQFF
TRBV9	.	TRBJ2-6	TGTGCCAGCAGCGTCGAGGTCTCTGGGGCCAACGTCCTGACTTTC	CASSVEVSGANVLTF
TRBV6-2/TRBV6-3	TRBD1	TRBJ1-1	TGTGCCAGCAGTTACACGACAGACAGGGGCTATAACACTGAAGCTTTCTTT	CASSYTTDRGYNTEAFF
TRBV25-1	TRBD1	TRBJ1-4	TGTGCCAGCAGTGCGCACAGGGGCCGGAGTGAAAAACTGTTTTTT	CASSAHRGRSEKLFF
TRBV6-4	TRBD1	TRBJ1-5	TGTGCCAGCGGACCCCAGACGACAGGGGGCGGCAATCAGCCCCAGCATTTT	CASGPQTTGGGNQPQHF
TRBV15	.	TRBJ1-5	TGTGCCACCAGCAGAGACCGCAAGACAGCCGGTTCTCAGCCCCAGCATTTT	CATSRDRKTAGSQPQHF